The T cell receptor beta chain under discussion was sequenced for a study of cytotoxic CD8 clonotypes in ibrutinib-treated CLL. Study observations and caveats: Treatment saw public clonotypes, which were uncommon, either contract or stay stable. Ibrutinib response saw clonality rise, and progression saw it return toward baseline.

Per the germline V gene, CDR1 is SQVTM and CDR2 is ANQGSEA. This CDR3 has 12 residues. V was trimmed by 4 bases and J by 9 bases, leaving 15 bases between them. As to this clone: Antigen: not known.

Assay: immunoSEQ multiplex PCR; the TCRdb copy retains only in-frame clones and omits some. The repertoire includes approximately 70,000 clones, approximately 80% of them detected once, and around 7.6% sits in the top ten. V and J are TRBV29-1 and TRBJ1-2; a weak D match, TRBD1 (5 bases). The receptor's source is a human donor with chronic lymphocytic leukemia. The sample here was PBMCs, taken at disease progression, from a patient treated with ibrutinib. The DNA of the CDR3 is TGCAGCGTTGCCGCCGGGGGTAGGAGCTACACCTTC. This encodes CSVAAGGRSYTF.